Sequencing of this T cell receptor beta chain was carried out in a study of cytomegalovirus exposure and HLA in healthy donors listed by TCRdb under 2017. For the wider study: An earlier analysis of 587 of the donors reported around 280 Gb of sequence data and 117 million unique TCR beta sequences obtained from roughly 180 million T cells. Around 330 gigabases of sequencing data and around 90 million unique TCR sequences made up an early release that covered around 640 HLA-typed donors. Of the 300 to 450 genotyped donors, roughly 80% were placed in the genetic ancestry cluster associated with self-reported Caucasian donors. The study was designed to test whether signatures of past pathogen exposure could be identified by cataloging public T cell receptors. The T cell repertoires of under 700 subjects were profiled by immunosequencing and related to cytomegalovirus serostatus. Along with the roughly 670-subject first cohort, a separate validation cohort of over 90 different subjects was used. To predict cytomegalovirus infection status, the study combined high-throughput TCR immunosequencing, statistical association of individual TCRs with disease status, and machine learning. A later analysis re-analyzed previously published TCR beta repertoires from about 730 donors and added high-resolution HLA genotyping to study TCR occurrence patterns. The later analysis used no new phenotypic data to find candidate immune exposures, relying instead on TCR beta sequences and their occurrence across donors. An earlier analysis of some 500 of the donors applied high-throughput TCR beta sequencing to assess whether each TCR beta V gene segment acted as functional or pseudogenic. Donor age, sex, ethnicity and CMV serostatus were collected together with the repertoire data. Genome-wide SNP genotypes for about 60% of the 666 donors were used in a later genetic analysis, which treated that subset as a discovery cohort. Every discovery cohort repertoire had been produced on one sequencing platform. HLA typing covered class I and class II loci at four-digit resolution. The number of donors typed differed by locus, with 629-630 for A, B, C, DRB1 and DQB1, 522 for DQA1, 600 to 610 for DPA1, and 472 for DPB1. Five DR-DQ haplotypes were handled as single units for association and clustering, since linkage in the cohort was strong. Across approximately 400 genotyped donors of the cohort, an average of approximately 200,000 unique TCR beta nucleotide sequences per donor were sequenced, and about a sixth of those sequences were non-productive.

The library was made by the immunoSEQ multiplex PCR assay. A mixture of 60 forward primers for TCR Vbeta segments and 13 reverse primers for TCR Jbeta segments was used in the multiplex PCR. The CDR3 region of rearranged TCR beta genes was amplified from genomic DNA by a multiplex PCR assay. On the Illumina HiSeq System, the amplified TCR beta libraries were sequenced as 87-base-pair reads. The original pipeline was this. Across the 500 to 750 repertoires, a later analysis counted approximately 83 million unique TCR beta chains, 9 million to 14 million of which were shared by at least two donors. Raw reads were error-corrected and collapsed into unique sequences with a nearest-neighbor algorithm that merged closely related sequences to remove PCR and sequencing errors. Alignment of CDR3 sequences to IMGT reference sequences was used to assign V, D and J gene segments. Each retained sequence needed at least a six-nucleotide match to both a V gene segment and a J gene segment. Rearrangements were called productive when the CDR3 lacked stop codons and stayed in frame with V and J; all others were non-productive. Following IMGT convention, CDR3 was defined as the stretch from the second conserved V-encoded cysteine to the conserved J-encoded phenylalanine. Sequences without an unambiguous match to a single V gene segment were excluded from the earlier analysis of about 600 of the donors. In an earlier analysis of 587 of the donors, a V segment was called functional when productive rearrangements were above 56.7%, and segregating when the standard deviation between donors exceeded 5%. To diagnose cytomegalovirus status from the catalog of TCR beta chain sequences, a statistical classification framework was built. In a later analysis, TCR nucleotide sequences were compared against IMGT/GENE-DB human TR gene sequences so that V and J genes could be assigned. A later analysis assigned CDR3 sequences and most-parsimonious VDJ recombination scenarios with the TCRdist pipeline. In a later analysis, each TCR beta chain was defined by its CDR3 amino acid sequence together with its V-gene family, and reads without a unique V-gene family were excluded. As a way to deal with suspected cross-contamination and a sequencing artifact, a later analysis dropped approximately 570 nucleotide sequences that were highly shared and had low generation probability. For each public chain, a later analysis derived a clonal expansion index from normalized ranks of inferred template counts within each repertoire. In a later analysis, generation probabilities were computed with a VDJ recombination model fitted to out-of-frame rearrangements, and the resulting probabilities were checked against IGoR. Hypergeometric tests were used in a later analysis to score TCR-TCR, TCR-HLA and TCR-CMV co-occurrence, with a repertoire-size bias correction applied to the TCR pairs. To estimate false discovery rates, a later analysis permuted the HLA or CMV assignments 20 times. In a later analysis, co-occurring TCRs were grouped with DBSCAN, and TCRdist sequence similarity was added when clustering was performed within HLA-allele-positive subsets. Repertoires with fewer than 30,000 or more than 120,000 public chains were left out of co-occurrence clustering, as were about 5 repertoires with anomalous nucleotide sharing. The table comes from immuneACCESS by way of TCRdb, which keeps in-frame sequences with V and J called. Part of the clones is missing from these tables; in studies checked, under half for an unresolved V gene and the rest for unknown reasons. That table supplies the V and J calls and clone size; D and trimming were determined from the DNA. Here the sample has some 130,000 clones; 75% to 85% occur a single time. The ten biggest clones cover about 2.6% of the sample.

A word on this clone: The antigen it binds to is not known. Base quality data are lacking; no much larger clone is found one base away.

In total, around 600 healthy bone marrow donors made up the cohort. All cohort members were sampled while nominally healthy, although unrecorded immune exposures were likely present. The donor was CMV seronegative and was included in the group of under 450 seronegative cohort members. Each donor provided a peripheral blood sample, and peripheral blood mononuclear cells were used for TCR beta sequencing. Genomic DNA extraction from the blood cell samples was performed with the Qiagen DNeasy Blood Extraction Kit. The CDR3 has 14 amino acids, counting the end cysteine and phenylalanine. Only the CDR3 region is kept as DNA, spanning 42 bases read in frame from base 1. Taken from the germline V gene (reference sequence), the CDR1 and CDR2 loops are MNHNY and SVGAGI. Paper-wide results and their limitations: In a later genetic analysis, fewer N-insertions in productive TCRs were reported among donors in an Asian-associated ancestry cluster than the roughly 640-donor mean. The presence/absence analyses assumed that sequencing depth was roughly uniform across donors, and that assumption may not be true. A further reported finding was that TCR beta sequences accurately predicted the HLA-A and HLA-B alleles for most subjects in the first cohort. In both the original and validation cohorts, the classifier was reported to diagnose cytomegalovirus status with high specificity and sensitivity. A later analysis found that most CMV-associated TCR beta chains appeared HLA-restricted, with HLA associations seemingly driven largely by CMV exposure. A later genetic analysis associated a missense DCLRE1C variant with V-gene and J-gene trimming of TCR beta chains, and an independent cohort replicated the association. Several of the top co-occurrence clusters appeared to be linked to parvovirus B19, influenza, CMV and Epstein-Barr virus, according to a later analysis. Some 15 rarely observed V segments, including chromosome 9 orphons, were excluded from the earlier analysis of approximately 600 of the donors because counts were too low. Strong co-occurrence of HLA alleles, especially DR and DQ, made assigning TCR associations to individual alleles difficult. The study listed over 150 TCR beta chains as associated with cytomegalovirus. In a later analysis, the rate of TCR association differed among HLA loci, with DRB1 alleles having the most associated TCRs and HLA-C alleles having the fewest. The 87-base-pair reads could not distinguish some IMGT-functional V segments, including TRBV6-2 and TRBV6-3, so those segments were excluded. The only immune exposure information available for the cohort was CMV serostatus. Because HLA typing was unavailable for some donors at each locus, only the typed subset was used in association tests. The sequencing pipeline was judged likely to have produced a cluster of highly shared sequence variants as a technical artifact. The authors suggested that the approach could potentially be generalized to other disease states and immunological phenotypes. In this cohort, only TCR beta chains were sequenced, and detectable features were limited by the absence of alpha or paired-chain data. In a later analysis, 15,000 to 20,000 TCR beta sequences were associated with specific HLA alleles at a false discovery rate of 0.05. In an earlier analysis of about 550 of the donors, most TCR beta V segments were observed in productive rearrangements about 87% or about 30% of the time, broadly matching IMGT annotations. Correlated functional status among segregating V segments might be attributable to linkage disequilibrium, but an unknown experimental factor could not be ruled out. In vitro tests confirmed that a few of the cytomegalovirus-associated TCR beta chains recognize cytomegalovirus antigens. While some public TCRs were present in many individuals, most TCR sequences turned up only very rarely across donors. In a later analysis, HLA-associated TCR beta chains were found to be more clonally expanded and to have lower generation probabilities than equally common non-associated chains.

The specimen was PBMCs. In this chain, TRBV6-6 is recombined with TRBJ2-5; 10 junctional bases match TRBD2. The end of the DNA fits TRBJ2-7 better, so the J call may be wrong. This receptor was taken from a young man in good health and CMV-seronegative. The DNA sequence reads TGTGCCAGCGCAGCTAGCGGGAGCTCCTACGAGCAGTACTTC. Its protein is CASAASGSSYEQYF.